This T cell receptor (beta chain) is drawn from a study of PD-L1 blockade in urothelial cancer. About the study: At 3 weeks after treatment start (second dose) and again at 6 weeks, blood was analyzed.

Measured with immunoSEQ multiplex PCR; TCRdb has only the in-frame clones, and not every one. The sample consists of under 35,000 clones, about 87% of them appearing once. CDR3 size: 14 residues. Germline V gene lookup returns CDR1 MRHNA and CDR2 SNTAGT. With 2 bases removed from V and 5 bases from J, the gap between germline ends came to 10 bases. Sample: PBMCs, taken around atezolizumab (anti-PD-L1) treatment. This TCR was recovered from a man in his fifties or sixties with urothelial cancer. The rearrangement joins TRBV6-4 to TRBJ2-1; weak D call: TRBD2 (5 bases). The CDR3 is CASSDEGQHNEQFF. DNA of the CDR3: TGTGCCAGCAGTGACGAGGGCCAACACAATGAGCAGTTCTTC.